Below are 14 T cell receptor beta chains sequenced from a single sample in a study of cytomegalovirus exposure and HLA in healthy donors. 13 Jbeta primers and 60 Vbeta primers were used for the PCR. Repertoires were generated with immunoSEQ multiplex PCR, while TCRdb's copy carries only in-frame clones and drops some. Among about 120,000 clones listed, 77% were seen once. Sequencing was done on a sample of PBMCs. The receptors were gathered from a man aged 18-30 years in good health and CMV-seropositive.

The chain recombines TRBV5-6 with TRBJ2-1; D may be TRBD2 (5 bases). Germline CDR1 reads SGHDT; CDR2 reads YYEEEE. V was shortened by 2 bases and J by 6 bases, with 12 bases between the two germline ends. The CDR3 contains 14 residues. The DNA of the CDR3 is TGTGCCAGCAGCTTCTTCGGACTTCCCAATGAGCAGTTCTTC. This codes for CASSFFGLPNEQFF.

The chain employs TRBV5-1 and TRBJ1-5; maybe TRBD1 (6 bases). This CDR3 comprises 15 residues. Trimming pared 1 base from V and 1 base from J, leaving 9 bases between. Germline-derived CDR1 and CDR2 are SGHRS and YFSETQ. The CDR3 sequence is CASSLQGLSNQPQHF. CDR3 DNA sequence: TGCGCCAGCAGCTTGCAGGGGCTGAGCAATCAGCCCCAGCATTTT.

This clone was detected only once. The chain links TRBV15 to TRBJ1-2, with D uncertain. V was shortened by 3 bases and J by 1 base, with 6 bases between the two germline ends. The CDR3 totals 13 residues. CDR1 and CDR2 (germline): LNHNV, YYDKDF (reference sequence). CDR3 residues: CATSSAFNYGYTF. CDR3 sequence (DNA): TGTGCCACCAGCAGCGCGTTTAACTATGGCTACACCTTC.

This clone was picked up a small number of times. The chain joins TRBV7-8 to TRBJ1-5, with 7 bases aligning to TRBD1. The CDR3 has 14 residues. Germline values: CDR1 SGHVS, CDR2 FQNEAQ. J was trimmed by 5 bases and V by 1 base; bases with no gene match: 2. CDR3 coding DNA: TGTGCCAGCAGCTTAGGGACAGGAGATCAGCCCCAGCATTTT. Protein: CASSLGTGDQPQHF.

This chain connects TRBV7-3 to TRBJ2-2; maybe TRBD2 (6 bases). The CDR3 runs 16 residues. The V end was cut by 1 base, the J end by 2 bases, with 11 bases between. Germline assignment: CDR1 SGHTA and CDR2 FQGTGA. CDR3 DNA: TGTGCCAGCAGCTTAAGAGGTAGCGGAAACACCGGGGAGCTGTTTTTT. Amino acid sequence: CASSLRGSGNTGELFF.

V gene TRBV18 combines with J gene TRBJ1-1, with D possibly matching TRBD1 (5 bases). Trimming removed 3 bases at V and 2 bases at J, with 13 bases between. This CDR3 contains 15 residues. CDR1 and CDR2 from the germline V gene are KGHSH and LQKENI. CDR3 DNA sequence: TGTGCCAGCTCACCTGGGGGGACCTCTAACACTGAAGCTTTCTTT. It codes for CASSPGGTSNTEAFF.

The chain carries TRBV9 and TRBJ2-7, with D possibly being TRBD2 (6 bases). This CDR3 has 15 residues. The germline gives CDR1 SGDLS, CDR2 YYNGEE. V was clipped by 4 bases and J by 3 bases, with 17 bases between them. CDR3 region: CASSPRGGIVYEQYF. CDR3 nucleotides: TGTGCCAGCAGCCCCCGGGGCGGGATTGTCTACGAGCAGTACTTC. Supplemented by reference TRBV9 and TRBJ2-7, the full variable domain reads DSGVTQTPKHLITATGQRVTLRCSPRSGDLSVYWYQQSLDQGLQFLIQYYNGEERAKGNILERFSAQQFPDLHSELNLSSLELGDSALYFCASSPRGGIVYEQYFGPGTRLTVT.

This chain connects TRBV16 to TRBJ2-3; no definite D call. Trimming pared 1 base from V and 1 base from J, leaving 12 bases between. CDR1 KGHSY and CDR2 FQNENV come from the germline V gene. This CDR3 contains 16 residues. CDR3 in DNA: TGTGCCAGCAGCCAATTGGAGTTTGGTGGCACAGATACGCAGTATTTT. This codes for CASSQLEFGGTDTQYF.

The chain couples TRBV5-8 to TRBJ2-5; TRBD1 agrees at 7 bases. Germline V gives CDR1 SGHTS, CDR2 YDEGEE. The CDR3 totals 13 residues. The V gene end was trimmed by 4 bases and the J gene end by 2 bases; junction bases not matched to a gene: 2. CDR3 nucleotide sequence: TGTGCCAGCAGCCCGGGACAGCAAGAGACCCAGTACTTC. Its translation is CASSPGQQETQYF.

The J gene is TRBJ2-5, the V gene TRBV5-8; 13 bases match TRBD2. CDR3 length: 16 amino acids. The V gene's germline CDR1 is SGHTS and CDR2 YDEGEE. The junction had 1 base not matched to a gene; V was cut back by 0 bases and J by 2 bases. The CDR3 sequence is CASSLGLAGGQETQYF. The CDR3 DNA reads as TGTGCCAGCAGCTTGGGACTAGCGGGAGGTCAAGAGACCCAGTACTTC.

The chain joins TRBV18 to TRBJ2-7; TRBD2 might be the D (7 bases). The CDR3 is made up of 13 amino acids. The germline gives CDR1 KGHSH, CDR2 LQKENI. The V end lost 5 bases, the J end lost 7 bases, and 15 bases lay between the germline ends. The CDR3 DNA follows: TGTGCCAGCTCAATAGGGGGAGGGTCGGAGCAGTACTTC. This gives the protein CASSIGGGSEQYF.

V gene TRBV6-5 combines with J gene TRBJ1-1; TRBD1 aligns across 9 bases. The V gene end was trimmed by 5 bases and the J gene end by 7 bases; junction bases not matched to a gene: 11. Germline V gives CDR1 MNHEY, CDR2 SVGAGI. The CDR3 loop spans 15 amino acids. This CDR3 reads CASSSLGDRDDEAFF. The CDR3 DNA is TGTGCCAGCAGTAGCTTGGGGGACAGGGATGATGAAGCTTTCTTT.

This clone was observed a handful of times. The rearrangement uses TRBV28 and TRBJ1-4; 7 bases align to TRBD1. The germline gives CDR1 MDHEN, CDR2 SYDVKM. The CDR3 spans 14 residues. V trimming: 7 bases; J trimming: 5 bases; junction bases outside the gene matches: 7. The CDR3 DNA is TGTGCCAGCACCGAAGACAGGGAGAATGAAAAACTGTTTTTT. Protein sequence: CASTEDRENEKLFF.

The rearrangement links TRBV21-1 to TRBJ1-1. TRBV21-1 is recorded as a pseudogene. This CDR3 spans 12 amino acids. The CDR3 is CGNEVRNTEAFF. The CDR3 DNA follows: TGTGGGAATGAGGTGAGGAACACTGAAGCTTTCTTT.